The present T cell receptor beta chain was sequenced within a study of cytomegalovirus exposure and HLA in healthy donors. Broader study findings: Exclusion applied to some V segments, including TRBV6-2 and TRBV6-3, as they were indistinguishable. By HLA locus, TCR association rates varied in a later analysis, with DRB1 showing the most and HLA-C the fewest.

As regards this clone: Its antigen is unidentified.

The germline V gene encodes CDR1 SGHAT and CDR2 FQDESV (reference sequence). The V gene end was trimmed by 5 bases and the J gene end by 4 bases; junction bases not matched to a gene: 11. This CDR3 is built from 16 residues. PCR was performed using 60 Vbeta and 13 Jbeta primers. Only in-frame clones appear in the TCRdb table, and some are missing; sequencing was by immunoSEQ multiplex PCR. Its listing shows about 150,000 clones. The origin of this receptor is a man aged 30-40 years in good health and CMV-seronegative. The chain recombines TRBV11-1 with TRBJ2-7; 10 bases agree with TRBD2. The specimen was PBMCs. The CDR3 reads CASSKIAGGDLYEQYF. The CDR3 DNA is TGTGCCAGCAGCAAAATAGCGGGAGGAGACCTTTACGAGCAGTACTTC.